Included here is one T cell receptor beta chain sequence, with context. Its matching antigen is unknown. The record originates from a study of OX40 agonist ivuxolimab in advanced cancers. Background on the study: There were three patients with partial responses, one having hepatocellular carcinoma and two cutaneous melanoma. Study conclusions and caveats: Clonal expansion by week 6 occurred in CD4+ and CD8+ blood T cells (at 0.1 to 3.0 mg/kg).

The method was immunoSEQ multiplex PCR; TCRdb's version includes in-frame clones alone and lacks a portion of them. The table has about 73,000 clones, approximately 91% seen once. This CDR3 is built from 17 residues. V gave up 3 bases and J gave up 0 bases; unmatched junction bases: 9. The germline CDR1 and CDR2 sequences are SGHVS and FNYEAQ. The J gene is TRBJ2-5, the V gene TRBV7-6, with TRBD2 identical over 8 bases. This sequence was found in an adult with an advanced solid tumor such as melanoma, head and neck, liver or kidney cancer. Material: CD4+ or CD8+ T cells sorted from blood, obtained in a trial of the OX40 agonist ivuxolimab. The CDR3 DNA is TGTGCCAGCAGCTTCCTTGGTAGCGGGGCTAACCAAGAGACCCAGTACTTC. Its translation is CASSFLGSGANQETQYF. Based on the CDR3 plus reference TRBV7-6 and TRBJ2-5, the full variable domain is GAGVSQSPRYKVTKRGQDVALRCDPISGHVSLYWYRQALGQGPEFLTYFNYEAQQDKSGLPNDRFSAERPEGSISTLTIQRTEQRDSAMYRCASSFLGSGANQETQYFGPGTRLLVL.